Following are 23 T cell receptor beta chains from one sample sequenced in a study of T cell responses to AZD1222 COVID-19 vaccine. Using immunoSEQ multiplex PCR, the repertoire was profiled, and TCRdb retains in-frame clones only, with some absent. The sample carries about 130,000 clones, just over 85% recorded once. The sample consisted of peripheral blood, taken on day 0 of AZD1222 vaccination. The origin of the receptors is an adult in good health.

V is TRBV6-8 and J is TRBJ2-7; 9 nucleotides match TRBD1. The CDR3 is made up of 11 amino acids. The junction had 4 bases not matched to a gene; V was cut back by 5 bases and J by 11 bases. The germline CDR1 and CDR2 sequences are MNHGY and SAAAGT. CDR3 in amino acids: CASSPRDREYF. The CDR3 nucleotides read TGTGCCAGCAGTCCCCGGGACAGGGAGTACTTC.

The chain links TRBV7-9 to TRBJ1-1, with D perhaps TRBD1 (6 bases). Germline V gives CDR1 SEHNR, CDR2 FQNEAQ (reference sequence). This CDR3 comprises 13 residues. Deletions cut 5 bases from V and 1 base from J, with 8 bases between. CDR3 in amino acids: CASSPTGNTEAFF. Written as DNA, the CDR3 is TGTGCCAGCAGCCCGACAGGGAACACTGAAGCTTTCTTT.

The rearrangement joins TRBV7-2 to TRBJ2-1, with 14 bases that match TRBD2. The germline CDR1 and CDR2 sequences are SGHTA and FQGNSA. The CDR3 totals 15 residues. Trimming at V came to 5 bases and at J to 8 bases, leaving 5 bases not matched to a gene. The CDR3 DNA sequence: TGTGCCAGCAGCACCGGGACTAGCGGGGGCTATGAGCAGTTCTTC. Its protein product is CASSTGTSGGYEQFF.

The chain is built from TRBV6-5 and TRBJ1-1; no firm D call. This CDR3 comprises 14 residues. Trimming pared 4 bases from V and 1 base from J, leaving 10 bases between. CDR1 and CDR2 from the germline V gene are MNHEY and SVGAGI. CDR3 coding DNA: TGTGCCAGCAGTTCGTGGCAGACGAACACTGAAGCTTTCTTT. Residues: CASSSWQTNTEAFF.

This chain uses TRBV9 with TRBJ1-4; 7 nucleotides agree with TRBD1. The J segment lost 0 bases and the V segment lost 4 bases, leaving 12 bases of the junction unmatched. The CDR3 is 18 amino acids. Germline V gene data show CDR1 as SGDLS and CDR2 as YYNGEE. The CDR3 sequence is CASSSQTGNVATNEKLFF. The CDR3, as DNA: TGTGCCAGCAGCTCCCAGACAGGGAATGTGGCAACTAATGAAAAACTGTTTTTT.

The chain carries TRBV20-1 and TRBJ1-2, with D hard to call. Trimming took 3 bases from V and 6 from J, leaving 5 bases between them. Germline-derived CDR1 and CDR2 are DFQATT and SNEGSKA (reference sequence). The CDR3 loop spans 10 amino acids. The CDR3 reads CSARRDGYTF. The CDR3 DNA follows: TGCAGTGCTAGGCGTGATGGCTACACCTTC.

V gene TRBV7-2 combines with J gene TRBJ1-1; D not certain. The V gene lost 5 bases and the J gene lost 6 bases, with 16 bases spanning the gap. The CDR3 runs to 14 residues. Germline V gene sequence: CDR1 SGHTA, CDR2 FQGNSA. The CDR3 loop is CASSPAALVPEAFF. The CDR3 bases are TGTGCCAGCAGCCCAGCGGCCCTAGTCCCTGAAGCTTTCTTT. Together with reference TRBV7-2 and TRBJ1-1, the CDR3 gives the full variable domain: GAGVSQSPSNKVTEKGKDVELRCDPISGHTALYWYRQSLGQGLEFLIYFQGNSAPDKSGLPSDRFSAERTGGSVSTLTIQRTQQEDSAVYLCASSPAALVPEAFFGQGTRLTVV.

CDR3 sequence (DNA): TGTGCCAGCAGCCTCTCTAGGGGTACTGAAGCTTTCTTT. Translating gives CASSLSRGTEAFF. The rearrangement links TRBV27 to TRBJ1-1, with D perhaps TRBD1 (5 bases). CDR1 is MNHEY, CDR2 SMNVEV, per germline (reference sequence). CDR3 length: 13 amino acids. V was cut by 6 bases and J by 5 bases, with 13 bases left in between.

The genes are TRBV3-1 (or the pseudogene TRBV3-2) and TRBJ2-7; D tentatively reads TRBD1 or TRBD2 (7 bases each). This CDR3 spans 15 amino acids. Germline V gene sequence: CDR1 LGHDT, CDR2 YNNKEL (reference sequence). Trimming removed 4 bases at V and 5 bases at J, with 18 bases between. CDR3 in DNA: TGTGCCAGCAGCCTCTGGAAGGGAGGGGGCGACGAGCAGTACTTC. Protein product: CASSLWKGGGDEQYF.

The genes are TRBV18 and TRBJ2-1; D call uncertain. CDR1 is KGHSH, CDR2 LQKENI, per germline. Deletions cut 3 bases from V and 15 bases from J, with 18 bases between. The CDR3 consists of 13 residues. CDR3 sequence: CASSPPQSWPAFF. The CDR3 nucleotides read TGTGCCAGCTCACCCCCCCAATCGTGGCCTGCGTTCTTC.

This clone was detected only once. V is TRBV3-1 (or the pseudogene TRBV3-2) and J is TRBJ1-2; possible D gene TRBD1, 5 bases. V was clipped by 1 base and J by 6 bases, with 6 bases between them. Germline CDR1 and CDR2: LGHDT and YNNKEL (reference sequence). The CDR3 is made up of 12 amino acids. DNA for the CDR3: TGTGCCAGCAGCCAAGGGGGCCATGGCTACACCTTC. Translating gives CASSQGGHGYTF.

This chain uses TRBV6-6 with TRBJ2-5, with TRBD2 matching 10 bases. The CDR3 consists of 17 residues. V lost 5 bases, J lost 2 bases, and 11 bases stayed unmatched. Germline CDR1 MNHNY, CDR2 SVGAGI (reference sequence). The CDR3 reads CASSHPLLAGKQETQYF. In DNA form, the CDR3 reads TGTGCCAGCAGTCACCCGTTACTAGCGGGGAAACAAGAGACCCAGTACTTC.

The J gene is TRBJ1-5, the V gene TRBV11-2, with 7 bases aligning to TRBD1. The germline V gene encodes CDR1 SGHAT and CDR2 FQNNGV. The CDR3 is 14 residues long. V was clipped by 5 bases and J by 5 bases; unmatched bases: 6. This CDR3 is CASSPGQADQPQHF. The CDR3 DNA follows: TGTGCCAGCAGCCCCGGACAGGCTGATCAGCCCCAGCATTTT.

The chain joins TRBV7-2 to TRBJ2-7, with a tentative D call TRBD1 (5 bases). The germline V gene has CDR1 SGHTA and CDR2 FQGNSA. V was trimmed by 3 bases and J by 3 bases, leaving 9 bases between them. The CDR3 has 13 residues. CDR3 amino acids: CASSFPQDYEQYF. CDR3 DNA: TGTGCCAGCAGCTTTCCACAGGACTACGAGCAGTACTTC.

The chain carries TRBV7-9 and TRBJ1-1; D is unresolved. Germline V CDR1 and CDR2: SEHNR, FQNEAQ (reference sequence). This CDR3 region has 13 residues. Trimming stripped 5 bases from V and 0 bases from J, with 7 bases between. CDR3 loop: CASSPILNTEAFF. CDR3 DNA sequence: TGTGCCAGCAGCCCGATCTTGAACACTGAAGCTTTCTTT.

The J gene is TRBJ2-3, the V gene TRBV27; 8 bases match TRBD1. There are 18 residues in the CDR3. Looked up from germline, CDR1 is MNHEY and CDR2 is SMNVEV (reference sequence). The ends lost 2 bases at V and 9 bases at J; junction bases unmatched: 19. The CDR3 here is CASSLRGPEDRVGVTQYF. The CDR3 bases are TGTGCCAGCAGTTTAAGGGGGCCTGAGGACAGGGTGGGAGTGACGCAGTATTTT.

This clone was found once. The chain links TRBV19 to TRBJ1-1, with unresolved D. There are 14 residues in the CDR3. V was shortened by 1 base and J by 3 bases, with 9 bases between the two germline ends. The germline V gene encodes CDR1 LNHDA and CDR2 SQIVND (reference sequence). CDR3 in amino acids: CASSIVPLDTEAFF. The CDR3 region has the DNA TGTGCCAGTAGTATAGTTCCATTGGACACTGAAGCTTTCTTT.

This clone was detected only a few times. CDR3 nucleotides: TGCGCCAGCAGCTCACCAACTAATGAAAAACTGTTTTTT. This codes for CASSSPTNEKLFF. V usage is TRBV5-1 and J usage is TRBJ1-4; D not resolved. CDR1 is SGHRS, CDR2 YFSETQ, per germline. V was shortened by 3 bases and J by 0 bases, with 3 bases between the two germline ends. This CDR3 region has 13 residues.

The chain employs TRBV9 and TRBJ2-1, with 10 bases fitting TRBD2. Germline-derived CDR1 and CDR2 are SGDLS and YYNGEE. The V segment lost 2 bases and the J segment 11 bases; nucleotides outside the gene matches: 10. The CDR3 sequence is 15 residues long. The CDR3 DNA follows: TGTGCCAGCAGCGTCTTTACTAGCGGGGCCGCTCAGCAGTTCTTC. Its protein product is CASSVFTSGAAQQFF.

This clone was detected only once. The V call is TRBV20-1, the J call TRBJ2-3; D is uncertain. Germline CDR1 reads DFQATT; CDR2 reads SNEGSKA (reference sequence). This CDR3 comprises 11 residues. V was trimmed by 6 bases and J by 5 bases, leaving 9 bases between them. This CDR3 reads CSAGPRDTQYF. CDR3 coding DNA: TGCAGTGCCGGCCCGAGAGATACGCAGTATTTT.

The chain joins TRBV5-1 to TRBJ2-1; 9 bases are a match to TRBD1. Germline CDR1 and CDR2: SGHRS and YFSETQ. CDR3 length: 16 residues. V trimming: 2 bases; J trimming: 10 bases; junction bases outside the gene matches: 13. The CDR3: CASSLQPDTGGKEQFF. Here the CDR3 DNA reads TGCGCCAGCAGCTTACAGCCCGATACAGGGGGCAAAGAGCAGTTCTTC.

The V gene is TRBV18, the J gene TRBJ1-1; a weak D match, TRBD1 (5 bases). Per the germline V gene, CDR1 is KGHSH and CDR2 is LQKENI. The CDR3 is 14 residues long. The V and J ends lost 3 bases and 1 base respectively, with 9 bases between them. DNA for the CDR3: TGTGCCAGCTCACCGTCTGGGGGGAACACTGAAGCTTTCTTT. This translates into CASSPSGGNTEAFF.

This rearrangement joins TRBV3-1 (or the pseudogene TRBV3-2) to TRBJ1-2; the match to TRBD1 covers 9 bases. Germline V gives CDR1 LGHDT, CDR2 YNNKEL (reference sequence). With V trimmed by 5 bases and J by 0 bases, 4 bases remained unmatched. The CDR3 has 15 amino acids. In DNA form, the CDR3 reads TGTGCCAGCAGCTTTGGGACAGGGTCTAACTATGGCTACACCTTC. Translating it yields CASSFGTGSNYGYTF.